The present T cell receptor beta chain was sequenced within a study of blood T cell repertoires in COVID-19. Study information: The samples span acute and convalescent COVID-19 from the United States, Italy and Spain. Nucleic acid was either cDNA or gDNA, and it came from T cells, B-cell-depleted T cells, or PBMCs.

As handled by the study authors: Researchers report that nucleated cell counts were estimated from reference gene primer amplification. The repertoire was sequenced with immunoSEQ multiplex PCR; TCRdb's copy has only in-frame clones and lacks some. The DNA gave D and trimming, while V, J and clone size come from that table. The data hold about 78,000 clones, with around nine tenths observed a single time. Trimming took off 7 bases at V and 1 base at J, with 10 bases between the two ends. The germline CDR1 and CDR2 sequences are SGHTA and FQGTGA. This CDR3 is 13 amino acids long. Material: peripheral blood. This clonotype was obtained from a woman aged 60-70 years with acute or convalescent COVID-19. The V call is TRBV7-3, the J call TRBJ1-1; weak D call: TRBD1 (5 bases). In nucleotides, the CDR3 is TGTGCCAGCAAGTCAGGGCCGAACACTGAAGCTTTCTTT. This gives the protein CASKSGPNTEAFF.